Each of the 12 T cell receptor beta chains below was sequenced from the same sample in a study of cytomegalovirus exposure and HLA in healthy donors. Vbeta (60) and Jbeta (13) primers were used in the PCR. Produced via immunoSEQ multiplex PCR; TCRdb's table is partial and in-frame only. In the table there are 95,000 to 100,000 clones, about 80% of which are singletons. Specimen: PBMCs. The receptors here all came from a man aged 35 to 55 in good health and CMV-seronegative.

The rearrangement joins TRBV5-1 to TRBJ2-7; 13 bases map to TRBD2. From germline, CDR1 is SGHRS and CDR2 YFSETQ. The CDR3 runs 16 residues. J was trimmed by 5 bases and V by 3 bases; bases with no gene match: 8. CDR3 sequence: CASSSGTSGNLHEQYF. The CDR3 coding sequence is TGCGCCAGCAGCTCCGGGACTAGCGGGAATCTACACGAGCAGTACTTC.

This chain uses TRBV21-1 with TRBJ1-5; TRBD1 is the table's D call, not checked against the DNA. TRBV21-1 is described as a pseudogene. This CDR3 comprises 17 residues. CDR3 sequence (DNA): TGTGCCAGCAGCACTTGCCCCGGGACAGGGGGGTCTCAGCCCCAGCATTTT. It is translated as CASSTCPGTGGSQPQHF.

The V gene is TRBV28, the J gene TRBJ2-7, with 9 bases lining up with TRBD1. Germline CDR1 MDHEN, CDR2 SYDVKM. The CDR3 runs to 14 residues. Trimming cost V 3 bases and J 4 bases; bases outside gene matches: 4. CDR3: CASSFDRGRYEQYF. The DNA for the CDR3 is TGTGCCAGCAGTTTCGACAGGGGGAGGTACGAGCAGTACTTC.

V gene TRBV7-2 combines with J gene TRBJ2-1, with D possibly TRBD2 on 5 matching bases. With 4 bases removed from V and 8 bases from J, the gap between germline ends came to 15 bases. This CDR3 is 14 amino acids long. Looked up from germline, CDR1 is SGHTA and CDR2 is FQGNSA. The CDR3 bases are TGTGCCAGCAGCTCCAGCGTAGCGAGGTATGAGCAGTTCTTC. Residues: CASSSSVARYEQFF.

This clone was seen only a few times. The rearrangement uses TRBV30 and TRBJ1-1; the match to TRBD1 covers 11 bases. The V gene's germline CDR1 is GTSNPN and CDR2 SVGIG (reference sequence). This CDR3 is 15 amino acids long. After removal of 3 bases from V and 4 bases from J, the junction contained 7 bases not matched to a gene. Written as DNA, the CDR3 is TGTGCCTGGAGAGGGACAGGGGGTTGGAGCACTGAAGCTTTCTTT. It is translated as CAWRGTGGWSTEAFF.

J is TRBJ1-1 and V is TRBV18; 7 nucleotides match TRBD1. Trimming at V came to 5 bases and at J to 4 bases, leaving 13 bases not matched to a gene. This CDR3 contains 16 residues. The germline V gene encodes CDR1 KGHSH and CDR2 LQKENI. The CDR3 DNA is TGTGCCAGCTCATCACAGGGGCGCAGGCTGGGCACTGAAGCTTTCTTT. It is translated as CASSSQGRRLGTEAFF.

This clone was detected only once. In this CDR3 the conserved last residue, phenylalanine or tryptophan, is missing, so a read error is likely. The DNA is left out, because the CDR3 cannot be placed on it with certainty; the CDR3 is given as TCRdb lists it. V is TRBV7-2 and J is TRBJ2-4; the table's TRBD2 call for D was not verified on the DNA. Germline lookup yields CDR1 SGHTA and CDR2 FQGNSA. The CDR3 numbers 13 amino acids, ends counted. The CDR3 loop is CASSPTTSGVVNI.

The CDR3 is CASSLSVSANYNEQFF. The CDR3 nucleotides are TGTGCCAGCAGCTTAAGCGTAAGCGCAAACTACAATGAGCAGTTCTTC. The chain recombines TRBV7-8 with TRBJ2-1; D remains unclear. Germline CDR1 SGHVS, CDR2 FQNEAQ. Between the trimmed V and J ends, which lost 2 bases and 3 bases, there was a span of 14 bases. This CDR3 region has 16 residues.

This chain links TRBV10-2 with TRBJ2-1; D might be TRBD2 (5 bases). The CDR3 runs 14 residues. The germline V and J ends were trimmed by 8 bases and 7 bases, with 18 bases remaining between them. The germline CDR1 and CDR2 sequences are WSHSY and SAAADI. The CDR3 sequence: CASLVGSASNEQFF. DNA of the CDR3: TGCGCCAGCCTAGTTGGTAGCGCCTCGAATGAGCAGTTCTTC.

The V gene is TRBV13, the J gene TRBJ1-1, with a tentative D call TRBD1 (6 bases). This CDR3 region has 18 residues. Germline V gives CDR1 PRHDT, CDR2 FYEKMQ (reference sequence). V was pared by 2 bases and J by 0 bases, with 19 bases between. The CDR3 DNA reads TGTGCCAGCAGCTTAAAGTACCAGGGGCGGTACATGAACACTGAAGCTTTCTTT. It is translated as CASSLKYQGRYMNTEAFF.

The rearrangement uses TRBV28 and TRBJ1-1; D is ambiguous. The ends were cut back, 8 bases at V and 4 bases at J, with 8 bases in the middle. The CDR3 extends over 11 amino acids. Germline assignment: CDR1 MDHEN and CDR2 SYDVKM. The CDR3 coding sequence is TGTGCCAGCCGCGGGCCCACTGAAGCTTTCTTT. Its translation: CASRGPTEAFF.

The rearrangement joins TRBV5-1 to TRBJ2-5; D may be TRBD1 (5 bases). TRBJ2-7 matches the DNA end more closely, so the J call is doubtful. Germline V gene data show CDR1 as SGHRS and CDR2 as YFSETQ. The CDR3 has 15 amino acids. This chain's CDR3 is CASSLGQGRTYEQYF. The DNA of the CDR3 is TGCGCCAGCAGCTTGGGTCAGGGCCGCACCTACGAGCAGTACTTC.